This TCR beta chain was identified during a study of molecular identifiers for immune sequencing clone quantification (dated by TCRdb to the late 2010s). About the investigation overall: For a replicate experiment, RNA from about 20,000 or 100,000 naive CD8 T cells was divided into five aliquots, of which four were sequenced. CD8 T cells were used in a methods study to benchmark molecular-identifier clustering-based TCR repertoire sequencing (MIDCIRS) and TCR RNA copy counting.

The library was built by means of PCR. The sequencing machine was an Illumina HiSeq 4000. Bulk TCR libraries were generated as previously described, with the TCR primers listed in Table S5 used. Total RNA was purified with the Qiagen AllPrep DNA/RNA kit. Before analysis, reads from multiple sequencing runs of the same library were pooled. The paper's processing steps were these. Reads were retained only if the reads had an exact TCR constant sequence, and the retained reads were trimmed to 150 nt and grouped according to their 12-nt molecular barcodes. Within each barcode group, reads were sub-clustered at a 15% Levenshtein threshold, and quality-weighted consensus sequences were built per RNA molecule. Non-functional sequences were excluded, and lower-count sequences lying one edit away from another sequence were also excluded. Barcode sub-clusters with fewer than 20% of the maximum read count were removed, based on fitting two negative binomial distributions. TCRdb reprocessed the public reads (quality trimming at Q25 with fastp, clone calling with MiXCR) and kept in-frame beta chains. Each entry is one CDR3 protein sequence, shown with its most common DNA and genes. None of the V and J calls come from the authors' own analysis; TCRdb made them. The sample table holds 490,000 or so distinct CDR3 sequences, of which around a fifth were seen once. The ten largest clones capture under 0.85% of the sample.

Points on this clonotype: Its antigen is still unknown. One base away there is no much larger clone; base qualities are not given.

The CDR3 spans 15 residues, from the cysteine through the phenylalanine. The kept DNA is CDR3 alone, 45 bases in frame from the first base. The trim is 0 bases for V and 7 bases for J, with a gap of 12 bases between the germline ends. According to the germline V gene, CDR1 reads MGHRA and CDR2 reads YSYEKL. Libraries of naive CD8 T cells were built from about 20,000 to 1,000,000 sorted cells, with 10%, 30% or 50% of the purified RNA used. Naive CD8 T cells were FACS-sorted as CD8+CD4-CCR7+CD45RA+ on a BD FACSAria II into RLT Plus buffer. To test detection sensitivity, Jurkat RNA equivalent to more than 8 TCR copies was spiked into samples of roughly 17,000-1,000,000 naive CD8 T cells. Enrichment of CD8 T cells was performed with RosetteSep CD8+ T Cell Enrichment Cocktail and Ficoll-Paque, after which ACK red cell lysis was carried out. Paper-wide results and their limitations: In CMV-specific effector cells, over 99% of molecules were held by clones above 20 RNA copies, whereas under 1% of molecules were held by such clones in naive cells. Identical TCR molecules sharing a barcode could cause highly expanded clone sizes to be underestimated. Modeling estimated 2.5 to 3.5 recovered TCR RNA copies per cell, compared with 9.5 to 10 by digital PCR, which implies around 33% capture efficiency. When barcode sub-clustering was omitted, TCR diversity was inflated by chimeric consensus sequences, with chimeras reaching as high as 47%. Spiked-in Jurkat TCR RNA equal to a single cell's worth was reported to be detectable even within 1,200,000 naive CD8 T cells. Spiked-in Jurkat TCR RNA (about ten copies' worth), which is not part of the donor repertoire, was contained in the naive libraries.

The sample comprised naive CD8+ T cells from blood, with Jurkat cell RNA spiked in. The cell subset or site tag for this specimen amounts to: FACS-sorted CD8+CD4-CCR7+CD45RA+ naive T cells. The chain couples TRBV4-1 to TRBJ1-4; matching of 5 bases hints at TRBD1 as the D gene. This receptor was taken from a human donor in good health. Some libraries in this study had Jurkat cell RNA spiked in. The nucleotide sequence is given as TGCGCCAGCAGCCAAGACCCAGGGTACGGTGAAAAACTGTTTTTT. The encoded protein is CASSQDPGYGEKLFF.